The present T cell receptor beta chain was sequenced within a study of blood T cells in healthy people across ages (dated by TCRdb to between 2015 and 2016). Some background on the complete study: In model experiments, template switching captured roughly one uniquely barcoded TCR beta cDNA molecule for every two T cells. Donors were grouped into four age groups: young (average approximately 16 years), middle-aged (roughly 37), aged (roughly 67) and long-lived (around 80). Using the same blood draw, the study looked at two additional independent replicas of 1 million unique cDNA reads for two donors, one aged 18 to 30 and the other aged 80 or older. Donors of different ages were randomly distributed across sequencing lanes to avoid experimental bias. Age-related changes in TCR beta repertoire diversity were measured in the study by deep sequencing normalized with unique cDNA molecular identifiers.

The 39 donors, aged 6 to 90 years, were systemically healthy Caucasian individuals from Russia. Each donor gave 9 to 10 milliliters of peripheral blood, collected into EDTA-treated Vacutainer tubes. Ficoll-Paque density-gradient centrifugation was used to isolate PBMCs, with at least 6 million obtained per sample. Trizol reagent was used to extract total RNA from the PBMCs, yielding at least 6 micrograms per sample. For every donor, flow cytometry on a PBMC aliquot measured the percentage of naive CD45RAhigh/CD27high T cells. This clonotype was seen repeatedly, ten times or more. The antigen this receptor binds is unknown. No base quality values were provided; no much bigger clone lies one nucleotide off. The library was obtained by 5' RACE. The instrument given in TCRdb is Illumina HiSeq 2500. A second PCR of about 6 to 11 cycles was performed with a sample-barcoded 5' primer and a J-beta primer mix. Each TCR beta cDNA molecule received a unique molecular identifier from a template-switch 5' adaptor carrying 12 random nucleotides. Each sample yielded at least 2.5 million CDR3-containing paired-end reads. All of the RNA was converted into first-strand cDNA using the Mint cDNA synthesis kit, with a TRBC-specific oligonucleotide serving as the primer. After uracil-DNA glycosylase treatment, a first 18-cycle PCR used universal primers M1SS and BC2_uni_R on all cDNA. Regarding the original processing steps: Normalization of each sample was performed by random selection of 1 million high-quality reads, each carrying a distinct molecular identifier. Instead of being binned into consensus sequences, reads that shared molecular identifiers were thrown out. MiTCR, with a Q25 quality threshold and the strictest error-elimination algorithm, was used for CDR3 identification, clonotype clustering and error correction. A nonparametric unseen species model using Euler transformation provided a lower-bound estimate of total TCR beta diversity. TCRdb ran its own pipeline on the public reads, namely fastp trimming at Q25 and MiXCR clone calling, and kept in-frame beta chains. Every entry covers one CDR3 protein and lists the most common genes and DNA from its rows. V and J calls and clone size were set by TCRdb, not the authors. This sample holds a few hundred thousand distinct CDR3 sequences; about 52% were observed only once. 51% of the sample rests with the top ten.

Measured from the cysteine to the phenylalanine, the CDR3 is 15 residues long. The retained sequence is limited to the CDR3, 45 bases, with the frame set at the first base. V is cut by 1 base and J by 3 bases, and the space between the germline ends is 12 bases. CDR1 and CDR2, looked up from the germline V gene, are SGHRS and YFSETQ. The full study reports these points: The CMV infection status of donors was not known, potentially confounding age-related changes in expanded clonotypes. Because profiling used bulk unsorted PBMCs, naive and antigen-experienced compartments could not be compared conclusively. The percentage of naive T cells measured by flow cytometry correlated strongly with observed TCR beta diversity. The long-lived group showed more naive CD4+ T cells, fewer expanded clones and increased TCR diversity than the aged group, suggesting age selection. As age increased, observed TCR beta diversity per million T cells dropped in a roughly linear way, and a significant reduction was already evident by age about 36. Estimates of total diversity from one million sequenced T cells were regarded as lower bounds and underestimates.

Sequencing was performed on blood. The rearrangement joined TRBV5-1 to TRBJ2-3, with the D segment possibly TRBD1 or TRBD2, each aligning over 5 bases. The source of this sequence is a man aged 55 to 70 in good health. The sequence in DNA is TGCGCCAGCAGCTTGCGGGGCATAGTGACAGATACGCAGTATTTT. Its protein reads: CASSLRGIVTDTQYF.